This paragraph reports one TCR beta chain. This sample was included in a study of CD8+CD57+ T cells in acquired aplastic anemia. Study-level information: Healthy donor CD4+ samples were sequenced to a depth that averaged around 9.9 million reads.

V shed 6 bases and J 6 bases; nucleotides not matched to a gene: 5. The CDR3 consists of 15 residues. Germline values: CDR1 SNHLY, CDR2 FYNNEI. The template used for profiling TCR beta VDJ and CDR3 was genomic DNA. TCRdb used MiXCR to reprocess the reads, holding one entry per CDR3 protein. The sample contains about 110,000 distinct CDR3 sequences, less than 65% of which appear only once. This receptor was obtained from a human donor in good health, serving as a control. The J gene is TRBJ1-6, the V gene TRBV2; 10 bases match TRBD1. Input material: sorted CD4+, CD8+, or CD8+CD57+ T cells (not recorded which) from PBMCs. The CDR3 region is CASSGQGGSNSPLHF. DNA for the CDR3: TGTGCCAGCAGCGGACAGGGGGGGAGTAATTCACCCCTCCACTTT.